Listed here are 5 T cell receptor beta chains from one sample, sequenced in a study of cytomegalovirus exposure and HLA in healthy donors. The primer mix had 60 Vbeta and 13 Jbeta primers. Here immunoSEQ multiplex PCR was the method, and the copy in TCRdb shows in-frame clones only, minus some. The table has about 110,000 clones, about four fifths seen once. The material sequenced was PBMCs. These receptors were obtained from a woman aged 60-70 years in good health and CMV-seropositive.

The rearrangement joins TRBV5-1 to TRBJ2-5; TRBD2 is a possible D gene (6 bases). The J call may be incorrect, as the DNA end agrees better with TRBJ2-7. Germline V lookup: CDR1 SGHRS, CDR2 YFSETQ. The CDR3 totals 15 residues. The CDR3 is CASSPEASAYYEQYF. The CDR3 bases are TGCGCCAGCAGCCCTGAGGCTAGCGCATATTACGAGCAGTACTTC.

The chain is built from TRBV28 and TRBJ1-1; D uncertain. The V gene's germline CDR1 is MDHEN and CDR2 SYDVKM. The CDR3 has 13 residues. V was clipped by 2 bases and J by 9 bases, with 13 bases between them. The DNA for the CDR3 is TGTGCCAGCAGTTTAAATCAACGGTTGAAAGCTTTCTTT. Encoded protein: CASSLNQRLKAFF.

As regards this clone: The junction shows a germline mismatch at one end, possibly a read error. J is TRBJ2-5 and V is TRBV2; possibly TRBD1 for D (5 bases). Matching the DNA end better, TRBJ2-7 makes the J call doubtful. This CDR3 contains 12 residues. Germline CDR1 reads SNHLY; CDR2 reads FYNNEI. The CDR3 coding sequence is TGTGTCAGCACCCCAGGGAACTACGAGCAGTACTTC. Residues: CVSTPGNYEQYF.

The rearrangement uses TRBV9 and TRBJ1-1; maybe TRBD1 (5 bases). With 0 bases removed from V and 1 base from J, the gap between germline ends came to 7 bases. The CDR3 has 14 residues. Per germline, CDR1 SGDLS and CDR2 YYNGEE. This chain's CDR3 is CASSVVGANTEAFF. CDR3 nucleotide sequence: TGTGCCAGCAGCGTAGTAGGGGCGAACACTGAAGCTTTCTTT.

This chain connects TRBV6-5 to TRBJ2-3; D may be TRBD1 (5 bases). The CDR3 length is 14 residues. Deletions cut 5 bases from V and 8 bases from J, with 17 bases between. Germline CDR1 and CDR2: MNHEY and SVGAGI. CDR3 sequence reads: CASSEQGTPVTQYF. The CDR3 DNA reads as TGTGCCAGCAGTGAGCAGGGTACCCCCGTTACGCAGTATTTT.